This T cell receptor beta chain was observed in a study of memory CD4+ T cells and cytomegalovirus serostatus. About the research overall: Donors were healthy Belgian adults, several CMV seropositive and approximately 25 seronegative. General study points: The CMV-associated TCR signature appears largely within the CD4+ memory repertoire.

Single viable CD3+CD4+CD8-CD45RO+ cells were sorted as the memory CD4+ T cells. Study processing details: After removing out-of-frame reads, around 2 million distinct TCRbeta sequences remained. Sequencing used immunoSEQ multiplex PCR; TCRdb keeps in-frame clones, though not all of them. The D gene and trimming were derived from the DNA, and the V and J assignments and clone size from that table. The table lists about 60,000 clones, roughly three quarters of them singletons. J gave up 0 bases and V 0 bases, and 6 bases lay outside the gene matches. The germline V gene encodes CDR1 LGHNA and CDR2 YSLEER. The CDR3 totals 17 residues. As to this clone: Its specificity is not known.

The TCR sequence derives from an adult in good health and CMV-seronegative. The sequencing input was memory CD4+ T cells from blood. The chain recombines TRBV4-3 with TRBJ2-3; 7 nucleotides align to TRBD2. CDR3 in amino acids: CASSQEEGGASTDTQYF. The CDR3 bases are TGCGCCAGCAGCCAAGAGGAGGGAGGGGCTAGCACAGATACGCAGTATTTT.